Below, 3 T cell receptor beta chains from the same sample are listed, as sequenced in a study of blood T cell repertoires in COVID-19. Assay used: immunoSEQ multiplex PCR; TCRdb lists only in-frame clones, some missing. The sample includes roughly 250,000 clones, about 87% seen only once; the top ten take 3.1%. Sequenced material: PBMCs or T cells enriched from blood (not recorded which). These TCRs come from a woman aged 40-49 years who had been exposed to COVID-19.

The chain combines TRBV7-9 with TRBJ2-1; 8 bases align to TRBD2. V shed 3 bases and J 1 base; nucleotides not matched to a gene: 2. Germline CDR1 reads SEHNR; CDR2 reads FQNEAQ (reference sequence). This CDR3 has 15 amino acids. CDR3 DNA: TGTGCCAGCAGCTTGGGCGGGGGGTCCTACAATGAGCAGTTCTTC. Residues: CASSLGGGSYNEQFF.

V is TRBV11-3 and J is TRBJ1-1; 10 bases agree with TRBD1. With V trimmed by 1 base and J by 5 bases, 10 bases remained unmatched. Germline V gene data show CDR1 as SGHNT and CDR2 as YENEEA. CDR3 length equals 17 residues. DNA of the CDR3: TGTGCCAGCAGCTTAGCCGTACGGACAGGGGGTTGGACTGAAGCTTTCTTT. It is translated as CASSLAVRTGGWTEAFF.

V and J are TRBV9 and TRBJ2-1, with 8 nucleotides matching TRBD2. CDR1 is SGDLS, CDR2 YYNGEE, per germline. V trimming: 4 bases; J trimming: 3 bases; junction bases outside the gene matches: 9. There are 16 residues in the CDR3. This chain's CDR3 is CASSQTERGFYNEQFF. The CDR3 DNA reads TGTGCCAGCAGCCAAACCGAGCGGGGGTTCTACAATGAGCAGTTCTTC. The full variable domain, rest sourced from reference TRBV9 and TRBJ2-1, is DSGVTQTPKHLITATGQRVTLRCSPRSGDLSVYWYQQSLDQGLQFLIQYYNGEERAKGNILERFSAQQFPDLHSELNLSSLELGDSALYFCASSQTERGFYNEQFFGPGTRLTVL.